The 10 T cell receptor beta chains listed next were all sequenced from one sample in a study of shared T cell receptors in the human thymus. The method was immunoSEQ multiplex PCR; TCRdb's version includes in-frame clones alone and lacks a portion of them. The top ten clones hold about 0.01% of a sample with about 610,000 clones, more than 75% of them seen once. This same sample was also taken into another study, of human thymus T cells.

The sequenced material came from thymocytes. These receptors were collected from a boy under two years old with a congenital heart defect.

The chain uses TRBV25-1 and TRBJ2-1; perhaps TRBD1 as D (6 bases). The CDR3 sequence is 15 residues long. Germline V gives CDR1 MGHDK, CDR2 SYGVNS. V was clipped by 3 bases and J by 2 bases, with 11 bases between them. The CDR3 here is CASSDGTPTYNEQFF. CDR3 nucleotides: TGTGCCAGCAGTGACGGGACACCTACCTACAATGAGCAGTTCTTC.

This clone was counted a single time. The chain carries TRBV6-6 and TRBJ2-7; 9 positions match TRBD1. CDR1 and CDR2 from the germline V gene are MNHNY and SVGAGI (reference sequence). The J segment lost 4 bases and the V segment lost 2 bases, leaving 6 bases of the junction unmatched. The length of the CDR3 is 15 residues. The CDR3 reads CASSYAAGTGYEQYF. The CDR3 coding sequence is TGTGCCAGCAGTTACGCAGCCGGGACAGGGTACGAGCAGTACTTC.

This chain links TRBV7-6 with TRBJ2-5, with 11 bases identical to TRBD1. CDR1 is SGHVS and CDR2 is FNYEAQ in the germline V gene. V trimming: 5 bases; J trimming: 5 bases; junction bases outside the gene matches: 7. This CDR3 is 15 amino acids long. CDR3 in DNA: TGTGCCAGCAGCCCCTTCCGGGACAGGGGGGAGACCCAGTACTTC. Protein product: CASSPFRDRGETQYF.

The chain is built from TRBV11-2 and TRBJ2-3; 8 bases match TRBD1. The CDR3 covers 16 residues. With 0 bases clipped from V and 4 bases from J, the junction kept 6 bases outside the gene matches. Germline values: CDR1 SGHAT, CDR2 FQNNGV. The DNA for the CDR3 is TGTGCCAGCAGCTTAGAATGGGACAGGCCAGCAGATACGCAGTATTTT. It is translated as CASSLEWDRPADTQYF.

The V call is TRBV30, the J call TRBJ2-3; D possibly corresponds to TRBD2 (6 bases). The germline gives CDR1 GTSNPN, CDR2 SVGIG (reference sequence). This CDR3 has 10 amino acids. Trimming removed 7 bases at V and 14 bases at J, with 16 bases between. The CDR3 nucleotides read TGTGCCTCGGGACTTGCAAGCCCGTATTTT. Translated: CASGLASPYF.

V and J are TRBV27 and TRBJ2-7, with 9 bases that match TRBD1. There are 15 residues in the CDR3. V gave up 5 bases and J gave up 5 bases; unmatched junction bases: 10. CDR1 and CDR2 (germline): MNHEY, SMNVEV (reference sequence). CDR3 residues: CASSPKGQGSHEQYF. The CDR3 DNA reads as TGTGCCAGCAGTCCGAAGGGACAGGGTTCCCACGAGCAGTACTTC.

This sequence joins TRBV10-3 and TRBJ2-7; TRBD2 matches 9 bases. Germline loops: CDR1 ENHRY, CDR2 SYGVKD. The CDR3 is 16 amino acids. With V trimmed by 1 base and J by 4 bases, 8 bases remained unmatched. The CDR3 protein is CAISEWLAGATYEQYF. CDR3 nucleotide sequence: TGTGCCATCAGTGAGTGGTTAGCGGGGGCCACGTACGAGCAGTACTTC.

As to this clone: One end of the junction does not line up with germline, which may come from a read error. This chain connects TRBV6-5 to TRBJ2-7, with a weak D call TRBD2 (6 bases). CDR3 length: 14 residues. The germline V gene has CDR1 MNHEY and CDR2 SVGAGI. CDR3 DNA: TGTGCCATCAGTGGTCCTAGCGACCCCTACGAGCAGTACTTC. Residues: CAISGPSDPYEQYF.

This sequence joins TRBV5-4 and TRBJ2-7; the match to TRBD2 covers 10 bases. Trimming at V came to 3 bases and at J to 1 base, leaving 7 bases not matched to a gene. The CDR3 runs 16 residues. CDR1 and CDR2 from the germline V gene are SGHNT and YYREEE (reference sequence). The CDR3 bases are TGTGCCAGCAGCTCCACCGGGACTAGCGTTTCCTACGAGCAGTACTTC. This translates into CASSSTGTSVSYEQYF.

The chain uses TRBV2 and TRBJ1-3; D remains unclear. V was clipped by 2 bases and J by 4 bases, with 3 bases between them. Germline CDR1 SNHLY, CDR2 FYNNEI. There are 12 residues in the CDR3. The CDR3 reads CASSETGNTIYF. The CDR3 region has the DNA TGTGCCAGCAGTGAAACAGGAAACACCATATATTTT.